These 31 T cell receptor beta chains were all obtained from the same sample, sequenced in a study of shared clonotypes between healthy human individuals. Naive CD8 cells, CD45RO-negative and positively selected for CCR7, excluded terminally differentiated effector memory CD45RA+ cells. Only in-frame clones appear in the TCRdb table, and some are missing; sequencing was by immunoSEQ multiplex PCR. The sample records around 2,100,000 clones, approximately 94% being singletons. Source material: naive CD8+ T cells sorted from blood. The receptors come from a man between 18 and 29 years old in good health.

The chain joins TRBV6-5 to TRBJ1-2; the match to TRBD1 covers 8 bases. The CDR3 spans 15 residues. The V and J ends lost 4 bases and 7 bases, in that order; junction bases with no gene match: 11. CDR1 and CDR2 from the germline V gene are MNHEY and SVGAGI. CDR3 DNA: TGTGCCAGCAGTTTTCGGGACAGGCCAGACTCTGGCTACACCTTC. Its translation is CASSFRDRPDSGYTF.

This chain links TRBV7-9 with TRBJ1-2; 8 bases map to TRBD1. The CDR3 consists of 15 residues. Trimming took 4 bases from V and 2 from J; bases not matched to a gene: 6. Germline values: CDR1 SEHNR, CDR2 FQNEAQ (reference sequence). The CDR3 nucleotides read TGTGCCAGCAGCTCCTCGACAGGGGCGAACTATGGCTACACCTTC. Translated, it gives CASSSSTGANYGYTF.

The chain carries TRBV6-1 and TRBJ1-1; no clear D gene. V shed 4 bases and J shed 6 bases, with 12 bases lying between them. Germline-derived CDR1 and CDR2 are MNHNS and SASEGT. The CDR3 consists of 13 residues. DNA for the CDR3: TGTGCCAGCAGTGTGGACGGTGCCCCTGAAGCTTTCTTT. This translates into CASSVDGAPEAFF.

Turning to this clone: Other nucleotide sequences in the sample specify the same CDR3. V is TRBV30 and J is TRBJ1-1; 10 nucleotides line up with TRBD1. CDR1 is GTSNPN, CDR2 SVGIG, per germline (reference sequence). V trimming: 2 bases; J trimming: 1 base; junction bases outside the gene matches: 4. CDR3 length equals 15 residues. The CDR3 DNA is TGTGCCTGGAGTTTGGGACAGGGGAAGAACACTGAAGCTTTCTTT. Translation: CAWSLGQGKNTEAFF.

This chain connects TRBV15 to TRBJ2-1; no reliable D call. Germline CDR1 LNHNV, CDR2 YYDKDF (reference sequence). CDR3 length equals 18 residues. V lost 0 bases and J 0 bases, leaving 15 bases between the germline ends. The CDR3, as DNA: TGTGCCACCAGCAGAGATCGGACGGCTCCGAGCTCCTACAATGAGCAGTTCTTC. It yields the protein CATSRDRTAPSSYNEQFF.

The chain employs TRBV7-9 and TRBJ2-5; D perhaps matches TRBD1 (6 bases). This CDR3 region has 17 residues. V was pared by 1 base and J by 2 bases, with 17 bases between. Looked up from germline, CDR1 is SEHNR and CDR2 is FQNEAQ (reference sequence). CDR3 region: CASSLDRQVEGQETQYF. The CDR3, as DNA: TGTGCCAGCAGCTTAGACCGACAGGTCGAGGGTCAAGAGACCCAGTACTTC. Variable domain in full (rest from reference TRBV7-9 and TRBJ2-5): DTGVSQNPRHKITKRGQNVTFRCDPISEHNRLYWYRQTLGQGPEFLTYFQNEAQLEKSRLLSDRFSAERPKGSFSTLEIQRTEQGDSAMYLCASSLDRQVEGQETQYFGPGTRLLVL.

The chain couples TRBV9 to TRBJ2-7; D not certain. Germline CDR1 and CDR2: SGDLS and YYNGEE. V lost 2 bases and J 5 bases, leaving 11 bases between the germline ends. The CDR3 totals 13 residues. The CDR3 region has the DNA TGTGCCAGCAGCGTCGAAACTTTTGACGAGCAGTACTTC. It is translated as CASSVETFDEQYF.

Points on this clone: Different DNA sequences within this sample yield the same CDR3. The chain recombines TRBV13 with TRBJ2-5; possibly TRBD2 for D (7 bases). The CDR3 has 13 residues. V shed 4 bases and J shed 4 bases, with 10 bases lying between them. Germline V gives CDR1 PRHDT, CDR2 FYEKMQ (reference sequence). In DNA form, the CDR3 reads TGTGCCAGCAGCTCGGGGGGCTCAGAGACCCAGTACTTC. This translates into CASSSGGSETQYF. Full variable domain (missing parts from reference TRBV13 and TRBJ2-5): AAGVIQSPRHLIKEKRETATLKCYPIPRHDTVYWYQQGPGQDPQFLISFYEKMQSDKGSIPDRFSAQQFSDYHSELNMSSLELGDSALYFCASSSGGSETQYFGPGTRLLVL.

The rearrangement uses TRBV7-9 and TRBJ2-7; perhaps TRBD1 as D (6 bases). The V gene lost 5 bases and the J gene lost 6 bases, with 14 bases spanning the gap. The germline V gene encodes CDR1 SEHNR and CDR2 FQNEAQ (reference sequence). CDR3 length equals 13 residues. The chain's CDR3 is CASSLQGPSEQYF. In nucleotides, the CDR3 is TGTGCCAGCAGCCTACAGGGTCCCAGCGAGCAGTACTTC.

The gene calls are TRBV13 and TRBJ2-1; TRBD2 matches at 10 bases. With V trimmed by 1 base and J by 10 bases, 10 bases remained unmatched. From germline, CDR1 is PRHDT and CDR2 FYEKMQ (reference sequence). The CDR3 consists of 16 residues. Written as DNA, the CDR3 is TGTGCCAGCAGCTTAGTAGGACTAGCGGTCCCCCGGGAGCAGTTCTTC. Translating gives CASSLVGLAVPREQFF.

This clone was counted once. V is TRBV6-1 and J is TRBJ1-4; D not resolved. Per germline, CDR1 MNHNS and CDR2 SASEGT. The V gene lost 2 bases and the J gene lost 4 bases, with 17 bases spanning the gap. CDR3 length equals 17 residues. CDR3 residues: CASSEWIGVSDNEKLFF. CDR3 nucleotide sequence: TGTGCCAGCAGTGAATGGATAGGAGTGTCAGATAATGAAAAACTGTTTTTT.

Turning to this clone: The same CDR3 is also encoded by other DNA sequences in this sample. This chain links TRBV19 with TRBJ2-7; 7 bases map to TRBD2. CDR1 and CDR2 (germline): LNHDA, SQIVND (reference sequence). The CDR3 length is 13 residues. V lost 9 bases, J lost 2 bases, and 7 bases stayed unmatched. The CDR3 DNA reads TGTGCCAGCCGACTAGCAGGGACCTACGAGCAGTACTTC. Residues: CASRLAGTYEQYF.

The chain joins TRBV6-1 to TRBJ2-7, with D perhaps TRBD1 (6 bases). V dropped 2 bases and J dropped 3 bases, with 14 bases sitting between them. The CDR3 spans 15 residues. Germline CDR1 and CDR2: MNHNS and SASEGT. The CDR3 DNA is TGTGCCAGCAGTGAATACAGGGACACCCTCTACGAGCAGTACTTC. It yields the protein CASSEYRDTLYEQYF.

This clone was counted once. The chain is built from TRBV27 and TRBJ1-2; D possibly corresponds to TRBD1 (5 bases). Trimming pared 0 bases from V and 4 bases from J, leaving 15 bases between. The CDR3 covers 16 residues. CDR1 is MNHEY and CDR2 is SMNVEV in the germline V gene (reference sequence). The CDR3 DNA sequence: TGTGCCAGCAGTTTATCGCCCGGGACTGGGCGCTATGGCTACACCTTC. Translated: CASSLSPGTGRYGYTF.

With respect to this clone: Other DNA sequences of this sample code for an identical CDR3. The chain employs TRBV6-6 and TRBJ2-7, with D uncertain. The V end lost 6 bases, the J end lost 0 bases, and 9 bases lay between the germline ends. The CDR3 covers 13 residues. Germline CDR1 reads MNHNY; CDR2 reads SVGAGI (reference sequence). The CDR3 region has the DNA TGTGCCAGCAGGCCCGGCGTCTCCTACGAGCAGTACTTC. Translated, it gives CASRPGVSYEQYF.

The chain joins TRBV13 to TRBJ2-4, with a tentative D call TRBD2 (6 bases). V was trimmed by 4 bases and J by 7 bases, leaving 26 bases between them. This CDR3 spans 18 amino acids. The germline V gene encodes CDR1 PRHDT and CDR2 FYEKMQ (reference sequence). CDR3 loop: CASSSSGLGSPAMNIQYF. For the CDR3, the DNA is TGTGCCAGCAGCTCGTCTGGGCTCGGGAGCCCAGCCATGAACATTCAGTACTTC. The entire variable domain, with the rest obtained from reference TRBV13 and TRBJ2-4, is as follows: AAGVIQSPRHLIKEKRETATLKCYPIPRHDTVYWYQQGPGQDPQFLISFYEKMQSDKGSIPDRFSAQQFSDYHSELNMSSLELGDSALYFCASSSSGLGSPAMNIQYFGAGTRLSVL.

V is TRBV6-5 and J is TRBJ1-1; unclear D gene. Trimming left V 5 bases short and J 1 base short, with 11 bases between. Germline CDR1 MNHEY, CDR2 SVGAGI. The CDR3 consists of 14 residues. The CDR3 is CASSISGPNTEAFF. In DNA, the CDR3 is TGTGCCAGCAGTATATCCGGGCCGAACACTGAAGCTTTCTTT.

This chain connects TRBV7-2 to TRBJ2-7; the match to TRBD1 covers 8 bases. The CDR3 totals 15 residues. Per the germline V gene, CDR1 is SGHTA and CDR2 is FQGNSA. With 5 bases clipped from V and 6 bases from J, the junction kept 12 bases outside the gene matches. DNA for the CDR3: TGTGCCAGCAGCCCCCAAAGGACAGGGCCTTTCGAGCAGTACTTC. It is translated as CASSPQRTGPFEQYF.

This chain joins TRBV6-5 and TRBJ2-7; no firm D call. The germline V and J ends were trimmed by 2 bases and 0 bases, with 5 bases remaining between them. The germline CDR1 and CDR2 sequences are MNHEY and SVGAGI. This CDR3 is 13 amino acids long. The CDR3 DNA is TGTGCCAGCAGTTACGCCCACTCCTACGAGCAGTACTTC. This encodes CASSYAHSYEQYF.

The genes are TRBV6-5 and TRBJ2-2, with 10 bases fitting TRBD1. The junction had 5 bases not matched to a gene; V was cut back by 8 bases and J by 5 bases. Per the germline V gene, CDR1 is MNHEY and CDR2 is SVGAGI. The CDR3 runs to 14 residues. The CDR3 DNA reads TGTGCCAGCTGGGACAGGGGAGATACCGGGGAGCTGTTTTTT. Translating gives CASWDRGDTGELFF.

The rearrangement joins TRBV27 to TRBJ1-1; tentatively, D is TRBD1 (6 bases). The CDR3 contains 14 residues. CDR1 and CDR2 (germline): MNHEY, SMNVEV (reference sequence). With 2 bases removed from V and 5 bases from J, the gap between germline ends came to 12 bases. The CDR3 is CASSLRGGETEAFF. CDR3 nucleotides: TGTGCCAGCAGTTTACGCGGGGGCGAGACTGAAGCTTTCTTT.

The rearrangement uses TRBV29-1 and TRBJ1-1; D might be TRBD1 (6 bases). This CDR3 has 13 residues. From germline, CDR1 is SQVTM and CDR2 ANQGSEA. The V end lost 1 base, the J end lost 3 bases, and 9 bases lay between the germline ends. The CDR3 sequence: CSVEGTADTEAFF. The CDR3, as DNA: TGCAGCGTTGAAGGGACAGCGGACACTGAAGCTTTCTTT.

The genes are TRBV14 and TRBJ2-7; D gene ambiguous. The V gene's germline CDR1 is SGHDN and CDR2 FVKESK. Trimming cost V 5 bases and J 2 bases, with 22 bases left between them. The CDR3 has 17 amino acids. CDR3 sequence reads: CASSGRTLSGLPYEQYF. As DNA, the CDR3 is TGTGCCAGCAGCGGCAGGACCCTATCGGGCCTCCCCTACGAGCAGTACTTC.

This clone has a single count. This rearrangement joins TRBV7-9 to TRBJ2-1; 10 bases agree with TRBD2. V lost 5 bases to trimming and J lost 9 bases; unmatched junction nucleotides: 13. Germline values: CDR1 SEHNR, CDR2 FQNEAQ (reference sequence). CDR3 length: 16 residues. DNA of the CDR3: TGTGCCAGCAGCAACCCTGGCCTAGCGGGAGCTGGTGAGCAGTTCTTC. Protein: CASSNPGLAGAGEQFF.

The V call is TRBV11-2, the J call TRBJ2-7, with 10 nucleotides matching TRBD2. After removal of 5 bases from V and 2 bases from J, the junction contained 9 bases not matched to a gene. There are 16 residues in the CDR3. Per germline, CDR1 SGHAT and CDR2 FQNNGV. Here the CDR3 DNA reads TGTGCCAGCAGCGCACAGCTAGCGGGGGCTACCTACGAGCAGTACTTC. This encodes CASSAQLAGATYEQYF. Supplemented by reference TRBV11-2 and TRBJ2-7, the full variable domain reads EAGVAQSPRYKIIEKRQSVAFWCNPISGHATLYWYQQILGQGPKLLIQFQNNGVVDDSQLPKDRFSAERLKGVDSTLKIQPAKLEDSAVYLCASSAQLAGATYEQYFGPGTRLTVT.

V and J are TRBV6-5 and TRBJ2-7; 9 nucleotides match TRBD2. V shed 6 bases and J 6 bases; nucleotides not matched to a gene: 9. Germline V gene lookup returns CDR1 MNHEY and CDR2 SVGAGI. This CDR3 spans 14 amino acids. The CDR3 bases are TGTGCCAGCAGCCGCGCTAGCGGGGAGGGCGAGCAGTACTTC. It specifies CASSRASGEGEQYF.

A remark on this clone: The same CDR3 arises from other DNA sequences in this sample as well. The chain uses TRBV6-5 and TRBJ1-1; TRBD1 might be the D (6 bases). Trimming shortened V by 0 bases and J by 1 base, and 9 bases separated the two germline ends. This CDR3 is 15 amino acids long. Germline values: CDR1 MNHEY, CDR2 SVGAGI. CDR3 sequence (DNA): TGTGCCAGCAGTTACTCGGGAGGGGGGAACACTGAAGCTTTCTTT. Residues: CASSYSGGGNTEAFF.

The chain couples TRBV7-9 to TRBJ1-1; weak D call: TRBD1 (5 bases). The germline V and J ends were trimmed by 2 bases and 4 bases, with 8 bases remaining between them. This CDR3 is built from 13 residues. Germline V CDR1 and CDR2: SEHNR, FQNEAQ (reference sequence). DNA of the CDR3: TGTGCCAGCAGCTTACAGGGTTCCACTGAAGCTTTCTTT. Protein product: CASSLQGSTEAFF. The whole variable domain, filled in from reference TRBV7-9 and TRBJ1-1, reads DTGVSQNPRHKITKRGQNVTFRCDPISEHNRLYWYRQTLGQGPEFLTYFQNEAQLEKSRLLSDRFSAERPKGSFSTLEIQRTEQGDSAMYLCASSLQGSTEAFFGQGTRLTVV.

V is TRBV7-9 and J is TRBJ2-7; 9 bases match TRBD2. CDR1 and CDR2 from the germline V gene are SEHNR and FQNEAQ (reference sequence). After removal of 5 bases from V and 6 bases from J, the junction contained 11 bases not matched to a gene. CDR3 length: 15 residues. Written as DNA, the CDR3 is TGTGCCAGCAGCCGAGATCACAGCGGGAGGATCGAGCAGTACTTC. As protein: CASSRDHSGRIEQYF.

This CDR3 reads CASSEGRGVAGVLYEQYF. CDR3 sequence (DNA): TGTGCCAGCAGTGAAGGTCGGGGGGTAGCGGGAGTCTTATACGAGCAGTACTTC. This chain joins TRBV6-1 and TRBJ2-7; 9 bases are a match to TRBD2. V gave up 1 base and J gave up 4 bases; unmatched junction bases: 14. Germline CDR1 and CDR2: MNHNS and SASEGT. The CDR3 is 18 amino acids.

This clone was detected once. J is TRBJ2-1 and V is TRBV13, with 9 bases matching TRBD2. CDR3 size: 16 residues. V was pared by 0 bases and J by 8 bases, with 8 bases of the junction left unmatched. From germline, CDR1 is PRHDT and CDR2 FYEKMQ (reference sequence). CDR3 protein: CASSLGGGTSIYEQFF. The CDR3 DNA is TGTGCCAGCAGCTTAGGCGGGGGGACTAGCATTTATGAGCAGTTCTTC. Full variable domain (missing parts from reference TRBV13 and TRBJ2-1): AAGVIQSPRHLIKEKRETATLKCYPIPRHDTVYWYQQGPGQDPQFLISFYEKMQSDKGSIPDRFSAQQFSDYHSELNMSSLELGDSALYFCASSLGGGTSIYEQFFGPGTRLTVL.